The 20 T cell receptor beta chains below come from one sample, sequenced in a study of breast tumors, draining lymph nodes, adjacent tissues. Axillary draining lymph nodes of breast cancer patients supplied the node samples. TCRdb re-analysed the multiplex PCR reads in MiXCR, keeping a single row per CDR3 protein. Among approximately 90,000 distinct CDR3 sequences listed, approximately 30% were seen once. Material for sequencing was axillary lymph node tissue. The source of these receptors is a female donor with breast cancer. Some clones in this sample may be carry-over from other donors' samples.

The CDR3 nucleotides are TGTGCCACCAGCAGCGTCGGACAGAATTCACCCCTCCACTTT. Its protein product is CATSSVGQNSPLHF. This chain connects TRBV15 to TRBJ1-6, with D possibly TRBD1 on 6 matching bases. Trimming cost V 3 bases and J 7 bases, with 10 bases left between them. CDR1 is LNHNV and CDR2 is YYDKDF in the germline V gene (reference sequence). The length of the CDR3 is 14 residues.

This clonotype was found many times. The CDR3 protein is CASSQNVRAGGNEQFF. CDR3 coding DNA: TGTGCCAGCAGCCAAAACGTGCGCGCGGGGGGCAATGAGCAGTTCTTC. The chain employs TRBV4-2 and TRBJ2-1; 8 bases align to TRBD2. This CDR3 comprises 16 residues. J lost 6 bases, V lost 2 bases, and 9 bases had no gene match. Germline V gene lookup returns CDR1 LGHNA and CDR2 YNFKEQ.

This clonotype came up many times. This chain joins TRBV7-9 and TRBJ1-1; TRBD1 might be the D (5 bases). Germline CDR1 SEHNR, CDR2 FQNEAQ (reference sequence). The CDR3 contains 15 residues. Trimming stripped 5 bases from V and 0 bases from J, with 13 bases between. The CDR3 sequence is CASSLDNSLNTEAFF. CDR3 sequence (DNA): TGTGCCAGCAGCCTGGACAACTCCTTGAACACTGAAGCTTTCTTT.

This clonotype has at least ten counts. The chain links TRBV2 to TRBJ2-4; 12 bases line up with TRBD2. From germline, CDR1 is SNHLY and CDR2 FYNNEI. The CDR3 consists of 18 residues. After removal of 6 bases from V and 0 bases from J, the junction contained 9 bases not matched to a gene. CDR3 protein: CASRLTSGSSKAKNIQYF. CDR3 sequence (DNA): TGTGCCAGCAGACTGACTAGCGGGAGTTCGAAAGCCAAAAACATTCAGTACTTC.

This clonotype was detected ten times or more. Here the CDR3 reads CATAFLGSNQPQHF. The CDR3 DNA sequence: TGTGCCACCGCATTTCTGGGGAGCAATCAGCCCCAGCATTTT. This chain links TRBV19 with TRBJ1-5; no clear D. Trimming took 10 bases from V and 1 from J, leaving 14 bases between them. Germline V gives CDR1 LNHDA, CDR2 SQIVND (reference sequence). The length of the CDR3 is 14 residues. The full variable domain, completed using reference TRBV19 and TRBJ1-5, is DGGITQSPKYLFRKEGQNVTLSCEQNLNHDAMYWYRQDPGQGLRLIYYSQIVNDFQKGDIAEGYSVSREKKESFPLTVTSAQKNPTAFYLCATAFLGSNQPQHFGDGTRLSIL.

The chain employs TRBV29-1 and TRBJ2-5; 12 nucleotides align to TRBD1. The CDR3 is 13 amino acids. J was trimmed by 6 bases and V by 6 bases; bases with no gene match: 5. Germline V CDR1 and CDR2: SQVTM, ANQGSEA. Here the CDR3 reads CSVGTGGRKTQYF. As DNA, the CDR3 is TGCAGCGTGGGGACAGGGGGCCGGAAGACCCAGTACTTC.

The rearrangement uses TRBV2 and TRBJ2-7; TRBD1 agrees at 7 bases. The CDR3 covers 13 residues. The junction had 3 bases not matched to a gene; V was cut back by 5 bases and J by 2 bases. CDR1 is SNHLY and CDR2 is FYNNEI in the germline V gene. CDR3 sequence (DNA): TGTGCCAGCAGTTTCGACAGGGCCTACGAGCAGTACTTC. Translated: CASSFDRAYEQYF. Based on the CDR3 plus reference TRBV2 and TRBJ2-7, the full variable domain is EPEVTQTPSHQVTQMGQEVILRCVPISNHLYFYWYRQILGQKVEFLVSFYNNEISEKSEIFDDQFSVERPDGSNFTLKIRSTKLEDSAMYFCASSFDRAYEQYFGPGTRLTVT.

The table lists this clonotype with many counts. The rearrangement joins TRBV5-1 to TRBJ2-3; 12 bases match TRBD2. Germline CDR1 and CDR2: SGHRS and YFSETQ. J gave up 7 bases and V 5 bases, and 5 bases lay outside the gene matches. The CDR3 spans 14 residues. The chain's CDR3 is CASSGLAGMNTQYF. The CDR3 coding sequence is TGCGCCAGCAGTGGACTAGCGGGAATGAATACGCAGTATTTT.

For this clonotype: Being one base from a much bigger clone, this may be a read error. This sequence joins TRBV5-1 and TRBJ2-1; 8 nucleotides line up with TRBD2. This CDR3 is built from 13 residues. CDR1 is SGHRS and CDR2 is YFSETQ in the germline V gene. Here the CDR3 DNA reads TGCGCCAGCAGCTCGACTAGCGAGAATGACCAGTTCTTC. Its protein is CASSSTSENDQFF.

The chain links TRBV12-3 or TRBV12-4 to TRBJ1-2; the match to TRBD1 covers 10 bases. Trimming removed 8 bases from V and 0 bases from J; junction bases left unmatched: 12. The CDR3 covers 17 residues. The CDR3: CASHTPGQGIANYGYTF. The CDR3 coding sequence is TGTGCCAGCCATACCCCGGGACAGGGGATCGCTAACTATGGCTACACCTTC.

This clonotype was counted at least ten times. The genes are TRBV6-2 or TRBV6-3 and TRBJ1-5; D remains ambiguous. The V and J ends lost 2 bases and 5 bases respectively, with 10 bases between them. Germline loops: CDR1 MNHEY, CDR2 SVGEGT. The CDR3 consists of 14 residues. CDR3: CASSYGIGDQPQHF. The CDR3, as DNA: TGTGCCAGCAGTTACGGCATCGGCGATCAGCCCCAGCATTTT.

This chain uses TRBV12-3 or TRBV12-4 with TRBJ2-1; 9 bases match TRBD1. The V gene end was trimmed by 8 bases and the J gene end by 9 bases; junction bases not matched to a gene: 11. The CDR3 has 14 residues. The CDR3 nucleotides are TGTGCCAGCGGAACCCCCGGGACAGGGCTTGAGCAGTTCTTC. Translation gives CASGTPGTGLEQFF.

As regards this clonotype: The conserved final phenylalanine or tryptophan is absent from the CDR3, which likely points to a read error. No DNA is shown, since the ends of the CDR3 on it are uncertain; the CDR3 is the one TCRdb lists. The chain recombines TRBV7-3 with TRBJ2-1; the DNA was not compared with TRBD2, the D call given in the table. Germline CDR1 and CDR2: SGHTA and FQGTGA. The CDR3 sequence runs 13 residues, both termini included. The CDR3 reads CASSLTSVNEQLL.

Remarks on this clonotype: At one of its ends the junction is not consistent with the germline gene, which may arise from a read error. V is TRBV29-1 and J is TRBJ2-7; D ambiguous. The CDR3 runs 11 residues. CDR1 is SQVTM and CDR2 is ANQGSEA in the germline V gene. CDR3 nucleotides: TGCGGCGTTGCATTAGGGTGCGAGCAGTACTTC. It translates to CGVALGCEQYF.

This clonotype came up many times. The V call is TRBV20-1, the J call TRBJ2-7; D gene unclear. Trimming cost V 2 bases and J 2 bases, with 7 bases left between them. Germline-derived CDR1 and CDR2 are DFQATT and SNEGSKA (reference sequence). CDR3 length equals 12 residues. In nucleotides, the CDR3 is TGCAGTGCTAGAAGACTCGCCTACGAGCAGTACTTC. Its translation is CSARRLAYEQYF.

In its sample, this clonotype was seen many times. The V and J genes are TRBV7-2 and TRBJ2-1; a weak D match, TRBD2 (6 bases). Germline assignment: CDR1 SGHTA and CDR2 FQGNSA. The CDR3 spans 15 residues. Between the trimmed V and J ends, which lost 4 bases and 8 bases, there was a span of 18 bases. CDR3 DNA sequence: TGTGCCAGCAGCTCCCAAACTAGCTCTTGGGATGAGCAGTTCTTC. This translates into CASSSQTSSWDEQFF.

V is TRBV20-1 and J is TRBJ1-2; TRBD1 is a possible D gene (6 bases). Germline CDR1 DFQATT, CDR2 SNEGSKA (reference sequence). The CDR3 spans 14 residues. The V gene lost 0 bases and the J gene lost 3 bases, with 11 bases spanning the gap. CDR3 in amino acids: CSARDLQGDYGYTF. In DNA, the CDR3 is TGCAGTGCTAGAGACCTACAGGGAGACTATGGCTACACCTTC.

This clonotype occurred many times. A much bigger clone sits one base away, suggesting this may be a read error. The gene calls are TRBV13 and TRBJ2-7, with 7 positions matching TRBD2. The J segment lost 3 bases and the V segment lost 7 bases, leaving 9 bases of the junction unmatched. Germline assignment: CDR1 PRHDT and CDR2 FYEKMQ (reference sequence). There are 14 residues in the CDR3. In DNA form, the CDR3 reads TGTGCCAGCACCGTTCGCGGGAGTATCTACGAGCAGTACTTC. Protein sequence: CASTVRGSIYEQYF.

V and J are TRBV10-2 and TRBJ1-4; possibly TRBD1 for D (5 bases). The CDR3 runs 14 residues. V shed 3 bases and J shed 6 bases, with 11 bases lying between them. CDR1 and CDR2 (germline): WSHSY, SAAADI. DNA for the CDR3: TGCGCCAGCAGTGATGGGCAGGGACATGAAAAACTGTTTTTT. It yields the protein CASSDGQGHEKLFF.

Many counts were recorded for this clonotype. This sequence joins TRBV6-6 and TRBJ2-3; 8 bases fit TRBD2. Germline CDR1 and CDR2: MNHNY and SVGAGI (reference sequence). J lost 0 bases, V lost 5 bases, and 10 bases had no gene match. This CDR3 spans 17 amino acids. This CDR3 reads CASSKLELAASTDTQYF. DNA for the CDR3: TGTGCCAGCAGTAAACTAGAACTAGCGGCTAGCACAGATACGCAGTATTTT.